Listed here are 30 T cell receptor beta chains from one sample, sequenced in a study of blood T cell repertoires in COVID-19. Sequenced by immunoSEQ multiplex PCR; TCRdb stores in-frame clones only, minus some. The table records about 170,000 clones, over 75% of them present only once. Material: peripheral blood. These receptors all stem from a man aged 55 to 70 who had recovered from COVID-19.

The V call is TRBV24-1, the J call TRBJ1-5, with TRBD1 matching 7 bases. With V trimmed by 4 bases and J by 4 bases, 12 bases remained unmatched. The CDR3 sequence is 17 residues long. Germline CDR1 is KGHDR and CDR2 is SFDVKD. The CDR3 region is CATSDSWGTDINQPQHF. The CDR3 DNA is TGTGCCACCAGTGACTCTTGGGGGACAGACATTAATCAGCCCCAGCATTTT.

This clone was counted a single time. The chain uses TRBV7-8 and TRBJ2-2; TRBD1 aligns across 7 bases. The CDR3 is 20 residues long. Losses at the gene ends were 5 bases for V and 0 bases for J; bases not matched to a gene: 18. Germline V gene data show CDR1 as SGHVS and CDR2 as FQNEAQ. CDR3 bases: TGTGCCAGCAGCCCGACGCAGGGACAGCGTTTGATTGCGAACACCGGGGAGCTGTTTTTT. Amino acids: CASSPTQGQRLIANTGELFF.

The chain combines TRBV5-1 with TRBJ2-1, with TRBD2 matching 13 bases. V shed 2 bases and J 4 bases; nucleotides not matched to a gene: 6. Germline V gene lookup returns CDR1 SGHRS and CDR2 YFSETQ. This CDR3 region has 17 residues. This CDR3 is CASSFTSGGAGYNEQFF. The CDR3 coding sequence is TGCGCCAGCAGCTTCACTAGCGGGGGGGCCGGTTACAATGAGCAGTTCTTC.

This clone was found a few times. The rearrangement uses TRBV11-2 and TRBJ1-5; D remains ambiguous. The germline V gene has CDR1 SGHAT and CDR2 FQNNGV. The CDR3 spans 14 residues. V lost 1 base and J lost 4, with 8 bases in between. This chain's CDR3 is CASSLGQPNQPQHF. CDR3 nucleotide sequence: TGTGCCAGCAGCTTAGGACAACCGAATCAGCCCCAGCATTTT.

The chain joins TRBV6-5 to TRBJ1-2; 7 bases map to TRBD1. This CDR3 is built from 16 residues. V dropped 2 bases and J dropped 2; count of bases not matched to a gene: 8. Germline CDR1 and CDR2: MNHEY and SVGAGI. This CDR3 reads CASSYGWNRGNYGYTF. The CDR3 bases are TGTGCCAGCAGTTACGGTTGGAACAGGGGAAACTATGGCTACACCTTC.

The chain links TRBV12-3 or TRBV12-4 to TRBJ2-1; no reliable D call. Trimming removed 6 bases at V and 10 bases at J, with 16 bases between. The CDR3 has 13 amino acids. CDR3 region: CASSSPPIAEQFF. In nucleotides, the CDR3 is TGTGCCAGCAGCTCCCCCCCCATCGCGGAGCAGTTCTTC.

In this sample, this clone turned up once. This sample also contains other DNA sequences that code for the same CDR3. The gene calls are TRBV30 and TRBJ1-2; TRBD1 matches 9 bases. Trimming cost V 1 base and J 5 bases; bases outside gene matches: 2. Germline V CDR1 and CDR2: GTSNPN, SVGIG (reference sequence). The CDR3 covers 13 residues. The CDR3 region is CAWSAQGAYGYTF. CDR3 in DNA: TGTGCCTGGAGTGCACAGGGGGCATATGGCTACACCTTC.

This clone occurred once. V usage is TRBV4-1 and J usage is TRBJ2-3; TRBD2 aligns across 16 bases. The germline V gene encodes CDR1 MGHRA and CDR2 YSYEKL. The CDR3 has 18 residues. After removal of 3 bases from V and 5 bases from J, the junction contained 8 bases not matched to a gene. CDR3 loop: CASSHPGTSGGAVDTQYF. In DNA form, the CDR3 reads TGCGCCAGCAGCCACCCGGGGACTAGCGGGGGGGCCGTAGATACGCAGTATTTT.

Written as DNA, the CDR3 is TGCGCCAGCAGTCTCGGCCGGACAGTGAATGAAAAACTGTTTTTT. Its translation: CASSLGRTVNEKLFF. V usage is TRBV5-1 and J usage is TRBJ1-4, with D possibly being TRBD1 (6 bases). The CDR3 consists of 15 residues. V gave up 5 bases and J gave up 5 bases, with 16 bases separating them. The germline V gene encodes CDR1 SGHRS and CDR2 YFSETQ. Full variable domain (outside the CDR3, taken from reference TRBV5-1 and TRBJ1-4): KAGVTQTPRYLIKTRGQQVTLSCSPISGHRSVSWYQQTPGQGLQFLFEYFSETQRNKGNFPGRFSGRQFSNSRSEMNVSTLELGDSALYLCASSLGRTVNEKLFFGSGTQLSVL.

The V call is TRBV30, the J call TRBJ1-6; D gene ambiguous. Trimming removed 0 bases from V and 7 bases from J, with 16 bases in between. Germline V gene lookup returns CDR1 GTSNPN and CDR2 SVGIG (reference sequence). The length of the CDR3 is 16 residues. CDR3 DNA sequence: TGTGCCTGGAGTGTACAGAGCCTCCAGTCCAATTCACCCCTCCACTTT. It encodes CAWSVQSLQSNSPLHF. Combining the CDR3 with reference TRBV30 and TRBJ1-6 gives the whole variable domain SQTIHQWPATLVQPVGSPLSLECTVEGTSNPNLYWYRQAAGRGLQLLFYSVGIGQISSEVPQNLSASRPQDRQFILSSKKLLLSDSGFYLCAWSVQSLQSNSPLHFGNGTRLTVT.

The rearrangement uses TRBV27 and TRBJ1-1; D is undetermined. Germline assignment: CDR1 MNHEY and CDR2 SMNVEV (reference sequence). Trimming shortened V by 1 base and J by 3 bases, and 9 bases separated the two germline ends. The CDR3 is 14 residues long. CDR3 coding DNA: TGTGCCAGCAGTTTATTAATGAGGGACACTGAAGCTTTCTTT. This translates into CASSLLMRDTEAFF.

The rearrangement links TRBV18 to TRBJ1-1; a weak D match, TRBD1 (6 bases). The V end lost 5 bases, the J end lost 5 bases, and 12 bases lay between the germline ends. This CDR3 comprises 13 residues. Per the germline V gene, CDR1 is KGHSH and CDR2 is LQKENI. The CDR3 DNA reads as TGTGCCAGCTCAAAGGGGGGGGCAACTGAAGCTTTCTTT. Amino acid sequence: CASSKGGATEAFF.

The chain employs TRBV6-1 and TRBJ1-2; 8 bases line up with TRBD1. Unmatched junction bases numbered 6, after V lost 3 bases and J lost 6 bases. This CDR3 comprises 14 residues. Per the germline V gene, CDR1 is MNHNS and CDR2 is SASEGT. CDR3 in DNA: TGTGCCAGCAGTGACCGACAGGGGAGGGATGGCTACACCTTC. It encodes CASSDRQGRDGYTF.

This chain connects TRBV6-5 to TRBJ1-4; TRBD1 matches at 10 bases. V was clipped by 2 bases and J by 7 bases; unmatched bases: 4. Per the germline V gene, CDR1 is MNHEY and CDR2 is SVGAGI. This CDR3 region has 15 residues. The CDR3 reads CASSYETGGSEKLFF. CDR3 in DNA: TGTGCCAGCAGTTACGAGACAGGGGGCTCTGAAAAACTGTTTTTT.

This rearrangement joins TRBV7-9 to TRBJ2-7; 9 bases line up with TRBD1. The V segment lost 3 bases and the J segment 5 bases; nucleotides outside the gene matches: 5. The CDR3 runs 14 residues. The V gene's germline CDR1 is SEHNR and CDR2 FQNEAQ (reference sequence). The CDR3 sequence: CASSFGTGYDEQYF. DNA of the CDR3: TGTGCCAGCAGCTTCGGGACAGGGTATGACGAGCAGTACTTC.

V usage is TRBV7-9 and J usage is TRBJ2-1, with a possible D match to TRBD2 (6 bases). Trimming left V 5 bases short and J 2 bases short, with 22 bases between. The CDR3 runs to 18 residues. The germline gives CDR1 SEHNR, CDR2 FQNEAQ (reference sequence). CDR3 amino acids: CASSGQRSIWGAYNEQFF. In DNA form, the CDR3 reads TGTGCCAGCAGCGGCCAACGGTCAATATGGGGGGCCTACAATGAGCAGTTCTTC.

The chain recombines TRBV27 with TRBJ1-2; 9 nucleotides line up with TRBD1. Germline CDR1 is MNHEY and CDR2 is SMNVEV (reference sequence). The CDR3 is made up of 13 amino acids. The J segment lost 6 bases and the V segment lost 8 bases, leaving 7 bases of the junction unmatched. CDR3 in DNA: TGTGCCAGCCGGGACAGGGTTATTGATGGCTACACCTTC. Its translation: CASRDRVIDGYTF.

The J gene is TRBJ1-2, the V gene TRBV3-1 (or the pseudogene TRBV3-2), with TRBD1 identical over 7 bases. V lost 0 bases to trimming and J lost 6 bases; unmatched junction nucleotides: 7. The CDR3 sequence is 15 residues long. The germline CDR1 and CDR2 sequences are LGHDT and YNNKEL (reference sequence). CDR3 loop: CASSQDQGQSNGYTF. As DNA, the CDR3 is TGTGCCAGCAGCCAAGATCAGGGACAGTCTAATGGCTACACCTTC.

The rearrangement links TRBV10-3 to TRBJ2-6; D might be TRBD1 (6 bases). CDR3 length: 14 amino acids. V gave up 6 bases and J gave up 0 bases, with 6 bases separating them. Germline V CDR1 and CDR2: ENHRY, SYGVKD. CDR3 residues: CAIRDSSGANVLTF. In DNA, the CDR3 is TGTGCCATCAGGGACAGCTCTGGGGCCAACGTCCTGACTTTC.

V and J are TRBV19 and TRBJ1-1; possibly TRBD1 for D (5 bases). CDR3 size: 12 residues. Germline CDR1 LNHDA, CDR2 SQIVND (reference sequence). V lost 2 bases to trimming and J lost 5 bases, with 6 bases between them. CDR3 sequence: CASSIRGTEAFF. CDR3 DNA sequence: TGTGCCAGTAGTATACGGGGGACTGAAGCTTTCTTT.

The chain carries TRBV3-1 (or the pseudogene TRBV3-2) and TRBJ2-3; D uncertain. The CDR3 has 14 amino acids. Germline assignment: CDR1 LGHDT and CDR2 YNNKEL (reference sequence). V gave up 1 base and J gave up 4 bases, with 9 bases separating them. The CDR3 nucleotides read TGTGCCAGCAGCCAAGGACTCGGATCAGATACGCAGTATTTT. Protein product: CASSQGLGSDTQYF.

The V call is TRBV6-4, the J call TRBJ2-2; 8 nucleotides agree with TRBD1. With 5 bases clipped from V and 4 bases from J, the junction kept 3 bases outside the gene matches. CDR3 length: 14 residues. CDR1 and CDR2 (germline): MRHNA, SNTAGT. Written as DNA, the CDR3 is TGTGCCAGCAGTAAGGACAGGGCCACCGGGGAGCTGTTTTTT. Its translation is CASSKDRATGELFF.

This sequence joins TRBV5-4 and TRBJ2-2; 7 bases map to TRBD1. The ends lost 4 bases at V and 7 bases at J; junction bases unmatched: 13. The CDR3 spans 16 residues. The germline gives CDR1 SGHNT, CDR2 YYREEE (reference sequence). The CDR3 nucleotides are TGTGCCAGCAGCCAGGCACTTGGGTCAGGGGGCGGGGAGCTGTTTTTT. Translated: CASSQALGSGGGELFF.

The V gene is TRBV2, the J gene TRBJ2-1; 8 bases align to TRBD1. Germline CDR1 and CDR2: SNHLY and FYNNEI. The CDR3 sequence is 15 residues long. The ends lost 6 bases at V and 9 bases at J; junction bases unmatched: 13. CDR3 residues: CASREGQVHTGEQFF. The CDR3 bases are TGTGCCAGCAGAGAGGGACAGGTCCACACCGGTGAGCAGTTCTTC.

This clone was observed once. This chain links TRBV27 with TRBJ2-1; D unclear. V was cut by 2 bases and J by 6 bases, with 8 bases left in between. Germline lookup yields CDR1 MNHEY and CDR2 SMNVEV (reference sequence). CDR3 size: 13 residues. The CDR3 loop reads CASSLNSRNEQFF. The CDR3 coding sequence is TGTGCCAGCAGTTTAAACAGCCGCAATGAGCAGTTCTTC.

The V gene is TRBV5-1, the J gene TRBJ1-1; TRBD1 is a possible D gene (5 bases). The V end was cut by 4 bases, the J end by 4 bases, with 17 bases between. This CDR3 is built from 15 residues. Germline assignment: CDR1 SGHRS and CDR2 YFSETQ. DNA for the CDR3: TGCGCCAGCAGCCCGGTTCCGGGGGGGAGCACTGAAGCTTTCTTT. Translated: CASSPVPGGSTEAFF.

The chain employs TRBV7-8 and TRBJ1-5; the match to TRBD1 covers 7 bases. Germline CDR1 reads SGHVS; CDR2 reads FQNEAQ. This CDR3 has 22 amino acids. V shed 4 bases and J 1 base; nucleotides not matched to a gene: 25. CDR3 in amino acids: CASSSLHGQGDFVFVSNQPQHF. The CDR3 DNA reads TGTGCCAGCAGCTCTCTCCACGGTCAGGGGGATTTTGTGTTTGTGAGCAATCAGCCCCAGCATTTT.

The chain combines TRBV6-5 with TRBJ2-5; 11 bases match TRBD2. The CDR3 spans 13 residues. Germline values: CDR1 MNHEY, CDR2 SVGAGI. The V segment lost 11 bases and the J segment 2 bases; nucleotides outside the gene matches: 4. The CDR3 spells CAGASGGQETQYF. The CDR3 nucleotides read TGTGCCGGGGCTAGCGGGGGGCAAGAGACCCAGTACTTC.

The chain is built from TRBV3-1 (or the pseudogene TRBV3-2) and TRBJ2-1; D may be TRBD2 (7 bases). Germline assignment: CDR1 LGHDT and CDR2 YNNKEL (reference sequence). The CDR3 is made up of 16 amino acids. Trimming shortened V by 0 bases and J by 8 bases, and 17 bases separated the two germline ends. CDR3 in amino acids: CASSQEAWGGSDEQFF. The DNA for the CDR3 is TGTGCCAGCAGCCAAGAGGCCTGGGGGGGCTCCGATGAGCAGTTCTTC.

This clone has a count of ten or more. The genes are TRBV28 and TRBJ2-4; 7 nucleotides line up with TRBD1. With 6 bases clipped from V and 7 bases from J, the junction kept 15 bases outside the gene matches. This CDR3 comprises 16 residues. Germline V gene data show CDR1 as MDHEN and CDR2 as SYDVKM. The CDR3 region has the DNA TGTGCCAGCAGCCCGAGGACAGGCCGCTCGGGGAACATTCAGTACTTC. Its protein is CASSPRTGRSGNIQYF. The full variable domain, completed using reference TRBV28 and TRBJ2-4, is DVKVTQSSRYLVKRTGEKVFLECVQDMDHENMFWYRQDPGLGLRLIYFSYDVKMKEKGDIPEGYSVSREKKERFSLILESASTNQTSMYLCASSPRTGRSGNIQYFGAGTRLSVL.